The T cell receptor beta chain described here comes from a study of OX40 agonist ivuxolimab in advanced cancers. Sequencing used immunoSEQ multiplex PCR; TCRdb keeps in-frame clones, though not all of them. The sample lists some 74,000 clones, over 75% occurring once. With 6 bases clipped from V and 7 bases from J, the junction kept 9 bases outside the gene matches. The CDR3 totals 15 residues. The germline V gene encodes CDR1 SGHTA and CDR2 FQGTGA. The source is an adult with an advanced solid tumor such as melanoma, head and neck, liver or kidney cancer. The J gene is TRBJ2-7, the V gene TRBV7-3; 13 nucleotides line up with TRBD2. The material sequenced was CD4+ or CD8+ T cells sorted from blood, taken in a trial of the OX40 agonist ivuxolimab. CDR3 loop: CASSPGLAGRGEQYF. The CDR3 bases are TGTGCCAGCAGTCCGGGACTAGCGGGGCGAGGGGAGCAGTACTTC.